The present entry profiles one TCR beta chain with its context. The antigen is not known. Since no conserved phenylalanine or tryptophan closes the CDR3, a read error is the likely cause. PCR used 60 Vbeta primers and 13 Jbeta primers. Produced via immunoSEQ multiplex PCR; TCRdb's table is partial and in-frame only. The sample holds about 130,000 clones, 65% to 90% seen once. This entry is derived from a study of cytomegalovirus exposure and HLA in healthy donors. Study-wide context: Some 80 million unique TCRs from HLA-typed donors were held in an early data release. Regarding the study as a whole: There were several of the most significant clusters that appeared linked to common viral pathogens in a later analysis. The study flagged some 180 TCR beta chains as cytomegalovirus-associated. Within an earlier analysis, most TCR beta V segments proved productive either about 87% or about 30% of the time.

This CDR3 is built from 16 residues. V dropped 3 bases and J dropped 0; count of bases not matched to a gene: 6. Germline values: CDR1 KGHSH, CDR2 LQKENI. This TCR was sampled from a man in his fifties or sixties in good health and CMV-seronegative. V usage is TRBV18 and J usage is TRBJ2-3, with 7 bases fitting TRBD2. Input material: PBMCs. The CDR3 bases are TGTGCCAGCTCACCCCTCAGCGGGGATAGCACAGATACGCAGTATGTT. Protein product: CASSPLSGDSTDTQYV.